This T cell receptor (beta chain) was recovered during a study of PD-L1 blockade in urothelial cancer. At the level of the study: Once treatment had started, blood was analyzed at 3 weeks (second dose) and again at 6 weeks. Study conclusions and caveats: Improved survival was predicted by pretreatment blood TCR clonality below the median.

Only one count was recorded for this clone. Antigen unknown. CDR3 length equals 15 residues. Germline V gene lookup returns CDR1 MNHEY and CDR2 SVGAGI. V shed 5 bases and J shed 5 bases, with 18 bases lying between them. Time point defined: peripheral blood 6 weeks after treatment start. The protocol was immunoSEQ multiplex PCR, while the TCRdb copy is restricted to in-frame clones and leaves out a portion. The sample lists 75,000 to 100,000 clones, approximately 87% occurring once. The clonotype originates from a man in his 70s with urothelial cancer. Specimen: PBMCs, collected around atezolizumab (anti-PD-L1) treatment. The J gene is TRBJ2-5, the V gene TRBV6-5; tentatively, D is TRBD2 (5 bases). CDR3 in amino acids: CASSVSLGQRETQYF. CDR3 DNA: TGTGCCAGCAGTGTCTCCCTAGGGCAGCGGGAGACCCAGTACTTC.